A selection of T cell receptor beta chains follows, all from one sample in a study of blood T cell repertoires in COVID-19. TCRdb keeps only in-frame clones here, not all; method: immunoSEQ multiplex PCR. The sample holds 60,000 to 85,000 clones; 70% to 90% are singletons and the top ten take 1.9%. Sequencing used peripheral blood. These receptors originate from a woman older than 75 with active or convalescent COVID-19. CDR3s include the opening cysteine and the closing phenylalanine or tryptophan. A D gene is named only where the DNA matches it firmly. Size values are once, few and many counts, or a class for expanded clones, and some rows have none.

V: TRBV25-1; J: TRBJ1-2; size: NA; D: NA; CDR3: CASSFIGEGNYGYTF; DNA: TGTGCCAGCAGCTTTATTGGGGAGGGGAACTATGGCTACACCTTC
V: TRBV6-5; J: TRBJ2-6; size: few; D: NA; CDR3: CASRLFSGANVLTF; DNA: TGTGCCAGCAGGTTATTCTCTGGGGCCAACGTCCTGACTTTC
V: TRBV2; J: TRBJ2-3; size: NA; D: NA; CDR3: CASSEARGSTTDTQYF; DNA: TGTGCCAGCAGTGAAGCCCGTGGCAGTACCACAGATACGCAGTATTTT
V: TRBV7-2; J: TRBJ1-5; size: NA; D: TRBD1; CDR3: CASSSLEGAQSNQPQHF; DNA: TGTGCCAGCAGCTCCCTGGAGGGGGCGCAGAGCAATCAGCCCCAGCATTTT
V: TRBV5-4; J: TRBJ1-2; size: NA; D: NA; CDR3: CASSLTAAGSYTF; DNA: TGTGCCAGCAGCTTGACCGCGGCGGGATCCTACACCTTC
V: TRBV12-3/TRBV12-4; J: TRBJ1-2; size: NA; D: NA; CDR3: CASSLPVIEGIAF; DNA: TGTGCCAGCAGTTTACCGGTCATCGAGGGAATAGCCTTC
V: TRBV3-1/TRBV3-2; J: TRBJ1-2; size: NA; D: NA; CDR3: CASRQQGGDGYTF; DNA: TGTGCCAGCAGGCAACAGGGTGGTGATGGCTACACCTTC
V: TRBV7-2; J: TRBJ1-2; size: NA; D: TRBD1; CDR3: CASSAGQGGYTF; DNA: TGTGCCAGCAGCGCAGGACAGGGAGGCTACACCTTC
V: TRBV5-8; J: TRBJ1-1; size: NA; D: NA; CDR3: CASSFGRNTEAFF; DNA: TGTGCCAGCAGCTTTGGCCGGAACACTGAAGCTTTCTTT
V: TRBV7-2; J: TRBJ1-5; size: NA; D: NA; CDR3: CASSLPPVGVDSNQPQHF; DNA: TGTGCCAGCAGCTTACCACCTGTGGGAGTAGATAGCAATCAGCCCCAGCATTTT
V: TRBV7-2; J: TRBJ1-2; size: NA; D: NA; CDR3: CASSLPPTGHYGYTF; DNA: TGTGCCAGCAGCCTCCCCCCCACAGGGCACTATGGCTACACCTTC
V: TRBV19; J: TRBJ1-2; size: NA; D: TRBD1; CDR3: CASSTAGTGDYGYTF; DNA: TGTGCCAGTAGTACGGCCGGGACAGGGGATTATGGCTACACCTTC
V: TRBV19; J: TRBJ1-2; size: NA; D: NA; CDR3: CASTTRSDLANYGYTF; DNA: TGTGCCAGTACCACCCGTTCGGACTTAGCTAACTATGGCTACACCTTC
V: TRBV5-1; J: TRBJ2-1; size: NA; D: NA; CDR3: CASSSIYNEQFF; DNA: TGCGCCAGCAGCTCAATCTACAATGAGCAGTTCTTC
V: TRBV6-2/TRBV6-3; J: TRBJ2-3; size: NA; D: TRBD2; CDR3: CASSYQAGRGDTDTQYF; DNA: TGTGCCAGCAGTTACCAGGCGGGTCGGGGGGACACAGATACGCAGTATTTT
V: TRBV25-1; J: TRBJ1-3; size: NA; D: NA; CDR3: CASMSSGNTIYF; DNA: TGTGCCAGCATGAGCTCTGGAAACACCATATATTTT
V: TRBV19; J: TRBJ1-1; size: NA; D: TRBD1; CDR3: CASIKSDRGMNTEAFF; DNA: TGTGCCAGTATAAAATCGGACAGGGGAATGAACACTGAAGCTTTCTTT
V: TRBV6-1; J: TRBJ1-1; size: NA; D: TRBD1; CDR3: CASSAPLGTGNGNTEAFF; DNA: TGTGCCAGCAGTGCCCCCCTTGGGACAGGGAATGGCAACACTGAAGCTTTCTTT
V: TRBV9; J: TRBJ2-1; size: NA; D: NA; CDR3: CASSVTRGSYNEQFF; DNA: TGTGCCAGCAGCGTAACCAGGGGTAGCTACAATGAGCAGTTCTTC
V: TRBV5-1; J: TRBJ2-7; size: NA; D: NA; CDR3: CASSFQGPYEQYF; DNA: TGCGCCAGCAGCTTTCAGGGCCCCTACGAGCAGTACTTC
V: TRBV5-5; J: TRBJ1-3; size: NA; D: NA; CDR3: CASSPVLSGGNTIYF; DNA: TGTGCCAGCAGCCCGGTCCTCTCTGGTGGAAACACCATATATTTT
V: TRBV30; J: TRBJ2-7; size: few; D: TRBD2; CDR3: CAWSGRAGVVGMNEQYF; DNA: TGTGCCTGGAGTGGACGAGCGGGAGTCGTTGGGATGAACGAGCAGTACTTC
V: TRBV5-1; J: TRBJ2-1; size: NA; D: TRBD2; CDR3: CASKSNGGASYNEQFF; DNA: TGCGCCAGCAAATCCAACGGGGGGGCCTCCTACAATGAGCAGTTCTTC
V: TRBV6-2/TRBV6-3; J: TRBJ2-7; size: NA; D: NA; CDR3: CASSTLRQVPTYEQYF; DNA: TGTGCCAGCAGTACCCTAAGACAGGTCCCCACCTACGAGCAGTACTTC
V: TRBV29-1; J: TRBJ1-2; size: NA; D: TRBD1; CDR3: CSVETGINYGYTF; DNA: TGCAGCGTCGAGACAGGGATCAACTATGGCTACACCTTC
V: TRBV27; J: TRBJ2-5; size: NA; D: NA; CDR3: CASSFSPEGGGPQYF; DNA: TGTGCCAGCAGCTTTTCCCCGGAGGGAGGGGGACCCCAGTACTTC
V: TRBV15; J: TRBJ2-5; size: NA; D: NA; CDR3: CATSRDRVGNRETQYF; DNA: TGTGCCACCAGCAGAGATCGGGTCGGAAACCGGGAGACCCAGTACTTC
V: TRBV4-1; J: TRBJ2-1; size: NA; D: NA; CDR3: CASSQHRQNNEQFF; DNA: TGCGCCAGCAGCCAGCACCGACAGAACAATGAGCAGTTCTTC
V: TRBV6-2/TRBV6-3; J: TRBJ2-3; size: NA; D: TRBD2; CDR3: CASSYLAGSTDTQYF; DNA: TGTGCCAGCAGTTACTTAGCGGGGTCCACAGATACGCAGTATTTT
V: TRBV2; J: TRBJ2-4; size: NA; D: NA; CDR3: CASSERVENIQYF; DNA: TGTGCCAGCAGTGAGCGGGTGGAAAACATTCAGTACTTC
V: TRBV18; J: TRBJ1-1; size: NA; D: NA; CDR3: CASSPQQGGETEAFF; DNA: TGTGCCAGCTCACCACAACAGGGAGGGGAGACTGAAGCTTTCTTT
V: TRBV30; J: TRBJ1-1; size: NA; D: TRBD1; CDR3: CAWSTGDMNTEAFF; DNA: TGTGCCTGGAGCACAGGGGATATGAACACTGAAGCTTTCTTT
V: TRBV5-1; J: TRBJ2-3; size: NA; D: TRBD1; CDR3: CASSGRDRDTQYF; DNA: TGCGCCAGCAGCGGCCGGGACAGGGATACGCAGTATTTT
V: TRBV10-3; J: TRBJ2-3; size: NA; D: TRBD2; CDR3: CAISFRLAGDLEDTQYF; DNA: TGTGCCATCAGTTTCCGACTAGCCGGAGACCTGGAAGATACGCAGTATTTT
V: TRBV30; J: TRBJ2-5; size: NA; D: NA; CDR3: CAWVRRTGPQETQYF; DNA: TGTGCCTGGGTCCGTCGAACAGGGCCCCAAGAGACCCAGTACTTC
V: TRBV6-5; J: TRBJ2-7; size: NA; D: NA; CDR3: CASSSPKVGGQYF; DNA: TGTGCCAGCAGTTCCCCCAAGGTGGGGGGGCAGTACTTC
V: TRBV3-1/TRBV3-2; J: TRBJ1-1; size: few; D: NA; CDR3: CATSRDTWNTEAFF; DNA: TGTGCCACCTCGAGGGACACCTGGAACACTGAAGCTTTCTTT
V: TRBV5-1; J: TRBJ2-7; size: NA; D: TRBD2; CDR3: CASRQTSGSSYEQYF; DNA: TGCGCCAGCAGACAGACTAGCGGGAGTTCCTACGAGCAGTACTTC
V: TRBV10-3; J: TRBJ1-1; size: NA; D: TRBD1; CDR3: CAIRDRVNTEAFF; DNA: TGTGCCATCAGGGACAGGGTGAACACTGAAGCTTTCTTT
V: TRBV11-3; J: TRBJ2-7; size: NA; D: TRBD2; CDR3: CASSLDSGGSSYEQYF; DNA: TGTGCCAGCAGCTTAGATAGCGGGGGAAGCTCCTACGAGCAGTACTTC
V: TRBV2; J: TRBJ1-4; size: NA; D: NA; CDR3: CASSQGPPGEKLFF; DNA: TGTGCCAGCAGCCAGGGGCCGCCGGGGGAAAAACTGTTTTTT
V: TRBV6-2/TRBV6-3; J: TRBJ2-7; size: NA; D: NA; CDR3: CASSLGRYEQYF; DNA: TGTGCCAGCAGTCTTGGCCGTTACGAGCAGTACTTC
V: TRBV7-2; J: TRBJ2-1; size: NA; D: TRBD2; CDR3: CASSLVGTSGSSNEQFF; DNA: TGTGCCAGCAGCTTAGTTGGGACTAGCGGGAGCTCCAATGAGCAGTTCTTC
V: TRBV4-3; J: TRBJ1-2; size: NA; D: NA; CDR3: CASSQAQGTYGYTF; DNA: TGCGCCAGCAGCCAAGCCCAGGGGACCTATGGCTACACCTTC
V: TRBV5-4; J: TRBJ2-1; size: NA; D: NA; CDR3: CASSLSGAQDEQFF; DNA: TGTGCCAGCAGCTTGAGCGGAGCTCAAGATGAGCAGTTCTTC
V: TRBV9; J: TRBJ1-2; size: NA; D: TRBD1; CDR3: CASSVGGTGGNYGYTF; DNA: TGTGCCAGCAGCGTAGGGGGGACAGGGGGAAACTATGGCTACACCTTC
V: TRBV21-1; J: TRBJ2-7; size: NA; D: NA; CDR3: CASSKARLAGRSHYEQYF; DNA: TGTGCCAGCAGCAAAGCGCGGCTAGCGGGACGGTCACATTACGAGCAGTACTTC
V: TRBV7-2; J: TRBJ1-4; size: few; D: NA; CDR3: CASSLRETWNEKLFF; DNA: TGTGCCAGCAGCTTACGGGAGACCTGGAATGAAAAACTGTTTTTT
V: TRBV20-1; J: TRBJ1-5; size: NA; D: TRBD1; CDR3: CSASRDRAGGNQPQHF; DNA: TGCAGTGCTAGTCGGGACAGGGCGGGTGGCAATCAGCCCCAGCATTTT